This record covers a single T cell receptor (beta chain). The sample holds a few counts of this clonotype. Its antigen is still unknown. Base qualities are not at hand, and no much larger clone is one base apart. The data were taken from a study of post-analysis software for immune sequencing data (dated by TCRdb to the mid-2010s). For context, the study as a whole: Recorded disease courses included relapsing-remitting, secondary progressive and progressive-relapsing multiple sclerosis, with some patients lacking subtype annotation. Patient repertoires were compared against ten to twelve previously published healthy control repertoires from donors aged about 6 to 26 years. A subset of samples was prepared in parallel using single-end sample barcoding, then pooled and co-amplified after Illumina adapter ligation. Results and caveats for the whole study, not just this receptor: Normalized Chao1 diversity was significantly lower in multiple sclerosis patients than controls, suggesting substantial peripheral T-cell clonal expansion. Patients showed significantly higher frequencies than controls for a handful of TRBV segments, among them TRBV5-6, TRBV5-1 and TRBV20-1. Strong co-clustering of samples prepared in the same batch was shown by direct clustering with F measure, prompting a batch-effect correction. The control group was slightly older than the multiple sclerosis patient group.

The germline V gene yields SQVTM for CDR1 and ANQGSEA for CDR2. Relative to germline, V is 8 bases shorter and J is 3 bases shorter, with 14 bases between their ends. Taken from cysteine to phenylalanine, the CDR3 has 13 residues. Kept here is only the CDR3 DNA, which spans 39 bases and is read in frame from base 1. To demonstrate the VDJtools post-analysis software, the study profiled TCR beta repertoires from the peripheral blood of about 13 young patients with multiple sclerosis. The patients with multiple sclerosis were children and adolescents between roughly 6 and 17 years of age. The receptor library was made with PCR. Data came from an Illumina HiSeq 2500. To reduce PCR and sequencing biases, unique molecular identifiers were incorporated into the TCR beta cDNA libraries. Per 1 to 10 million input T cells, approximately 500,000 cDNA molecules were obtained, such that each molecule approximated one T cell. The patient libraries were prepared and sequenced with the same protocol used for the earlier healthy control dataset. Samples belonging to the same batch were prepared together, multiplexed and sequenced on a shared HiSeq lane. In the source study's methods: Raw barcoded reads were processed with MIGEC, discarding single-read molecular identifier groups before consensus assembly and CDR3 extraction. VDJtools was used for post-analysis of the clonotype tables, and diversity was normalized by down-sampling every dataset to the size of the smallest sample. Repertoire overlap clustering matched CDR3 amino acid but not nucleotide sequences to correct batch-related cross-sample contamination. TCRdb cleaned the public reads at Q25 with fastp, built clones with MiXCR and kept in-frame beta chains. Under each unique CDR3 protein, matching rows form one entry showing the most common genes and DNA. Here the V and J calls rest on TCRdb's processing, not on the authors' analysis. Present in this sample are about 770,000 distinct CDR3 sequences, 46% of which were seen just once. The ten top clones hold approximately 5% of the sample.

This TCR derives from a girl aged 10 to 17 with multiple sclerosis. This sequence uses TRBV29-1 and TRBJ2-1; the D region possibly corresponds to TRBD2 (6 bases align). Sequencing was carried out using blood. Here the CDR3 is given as CSHSGLIYNEQFF. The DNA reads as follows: TGCAGCCACTCGGGACTCATCTACAATGAGCAGTTCTTC.